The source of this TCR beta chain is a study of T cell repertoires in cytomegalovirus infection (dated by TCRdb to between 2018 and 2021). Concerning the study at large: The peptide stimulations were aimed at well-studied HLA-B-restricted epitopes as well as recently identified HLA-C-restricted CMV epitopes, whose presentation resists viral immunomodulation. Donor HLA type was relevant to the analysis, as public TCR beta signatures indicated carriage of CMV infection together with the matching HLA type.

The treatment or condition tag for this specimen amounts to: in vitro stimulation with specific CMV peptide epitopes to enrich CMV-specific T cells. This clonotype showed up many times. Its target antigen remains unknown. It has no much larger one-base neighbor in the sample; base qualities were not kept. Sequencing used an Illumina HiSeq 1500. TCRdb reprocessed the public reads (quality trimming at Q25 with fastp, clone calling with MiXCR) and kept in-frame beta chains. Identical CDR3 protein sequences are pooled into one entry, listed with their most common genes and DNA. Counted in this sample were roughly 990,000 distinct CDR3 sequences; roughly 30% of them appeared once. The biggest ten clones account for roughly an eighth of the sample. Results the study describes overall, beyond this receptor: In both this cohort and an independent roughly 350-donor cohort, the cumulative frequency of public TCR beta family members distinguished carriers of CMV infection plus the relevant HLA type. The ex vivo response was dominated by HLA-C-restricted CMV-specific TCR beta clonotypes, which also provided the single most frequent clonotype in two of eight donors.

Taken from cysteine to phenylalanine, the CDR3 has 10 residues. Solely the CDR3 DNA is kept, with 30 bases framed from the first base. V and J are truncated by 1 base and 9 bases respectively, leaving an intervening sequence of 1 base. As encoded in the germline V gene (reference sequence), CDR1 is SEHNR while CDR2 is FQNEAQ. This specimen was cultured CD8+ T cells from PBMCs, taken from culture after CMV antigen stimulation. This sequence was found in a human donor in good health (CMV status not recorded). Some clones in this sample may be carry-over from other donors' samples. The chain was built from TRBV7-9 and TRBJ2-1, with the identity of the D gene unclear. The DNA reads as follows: TGTGCCAGCAGCTTAGTTGAGCAGTTCTTC. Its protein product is CASSLVEQFF.